Presented here are 29 T cell receptor beta chains from one specimen sequenced in a study of T cell responses to AZD1222 COVID-19 vaccine (dated by TCRdb to about 2021). The intended sense of this specimen's time point label: about 28 days (+/-7) after the second vaccine dose. Library generation was performed with the immunoSEQ multiplex PCR assay. TCRdb provides this immuneACCESS table in a form limited to in-frame rearrangements. Some clones are lacking; in checked studies, under half of them reflect an unresolved V gene, and why the rest are absent is not known. A total of about 150,000 clones appear in this sample, 90% of them only once. The top ten constitute over 1.2% of the sample. The input for sequencing was peripheral blood, taken 28 days after the second AZD1222 dose. Every receptor here comes from an adult who received the AZD1222 COVID-19 vaccine.

The V call is TRBV10-3, the J call TRBJ2-5, with TRBD2 matching 10 bases. CDR1 is ENHRY and CDR2 is SYGVKD in the germline V gene. V was pared by 4 bases and J by 4 bases, with 6 bases of the junction left unmatched. The CDR3 contains 15 residues. This CDR3 reads CAISGSGGAGETQYF. In nucleotides, the CDR3 is TGTGCCATCAGTGGGAGCGGGGGGGCCGGAGAGACCCAGTACTTC.

This clone was detected only once. The V gene is TRBV28, the J gene TRBJ2-1, with D possibly TRBD1 on 6 matching bases. Between the trimmed V and J ends, which lost 6 bases and 3 bases, there was a span of 21 bases. The V gene's germline CDR1 is MDHEN and CDR2 SYDVKM. This CDR3 has 17 amino acids. The CDR3 DNA reads TGTGCCAGCAGGCAAACAGGGTTCCTCGACCACTACAATGAGCAGTTCTTC. It translates to CASRQTGFLDHYNEQFF.

V and J are TRBV7-9 and TRBJ2-2; perhaps D is TRBD1 or TRBD2 (5 bases each). There are 16 residues in the CDR3. CDR1 is SEHNR, CDR2 FQNEAQ, per germline (reference sequence). Trimming stripped 4 bases from V and 0 bases from J, with 12 bases between. The DNA for the CDR3 is TGTGCCAGCAGCTCCGAGGGGCCCACGAACACCGGGGAGCTGTTTTTT. This translates into CASSSEGPTNTGELFF.

The chain couples TRBV5-1 to TRBJ2-7, with unresolved D. The V end was cut by 4 bases, the J end by 2 bases, with 13 bases between. Per germline, CDR1 SGHRS and CDR2 YFSETQ. The CDR3 loop spans 14 amino acids. The CDR3 reads CASSLAVATYEQYF. For the CDR3, the DNA is TGCGCCAGCAGCCTGGCCGTGGCCACCTACGAGCAGTACTTC.

V is TRBV7-8 and J is TRBJ1-5, with D possibly matching TRBD1 (5 bases). The germline gives CDR1 SGHVS, CDR2 FQNEAQ. CDR3 length: 14 amino acids. V was pared by 4 bases and J by 0 bases, with 7 bases between. The CDR3, as DNA: TGTGCCAGCAGCTCACAGGCTAGCAATCAGCCCCAGCATTTT. Amino acid sequence: CASSSQASNQPQHF.

CDR3 amino acids: CASSLGGQGNTGELFF. CDR3 DNA sequence: TGTGCCAGCAGCTTAGGTGGACAGGGGAACACCGGGGAGCTGTTTTTT. The rearrangement links TRBV7-3 to TRBJ2-2; 8 bases line up with TRBD1. This CDR3 contains 16 residues. Unmatched junction bases numbered 3, after V lost 2 bases and J lost 1 base. Germline V gene lookup returns CDR1 SGHTA and CDR2 FQGTGA.

The chain has TRBV9 and TRBJ2-2; D remains unclear. Trimming removed 4 bases from V and 0 bases from J, with 10 bases in between. This CDR3 contains 15 residues. Germline V gene lookup returns CDR1 SGDLS and CDR2 YYNGEE. Here the CDR3 DNA reads TGTGCCAGCAGCCCTACAACGACGAACACCGGGGAGCTGTTTTTT. Its translation is CASSPTTTNTGELFF.

This clone was seen ten or more times. This chain links TRBV19 with TRBJ1-5, with no clear D. Germline V gene lookup returns CDR1 LNHDA and CDR2 SQIVND (reference sequence). The ends were cut back, 3 bases at V and 7 bases at J, with 16 bases in the middle. The length of the CDR3 is 15 residues. The CDR3 spells CASSIGQAPGQPQHF. CDR3 nucleotide sequence: TGTGCCAGTAGTATCGGCCAGGCCCCGGGGCAGCCCCAGCATTTT.

The chain links TRBV7-8 to TRBJ2-3; D is unresolved. Germline loops: CDR1 SGHVS, CDR2 FQNEAQ. This CDR3 has 16 residues. The V end was cut by 2 bases, the J end by 3 bases, with 15 bases between. In nucleotides, the CDR3 is TGTGCCAGCAGCTTAATCGCCGGGCGAATTACAGATACGCAGTATTTT. It encodes CASSLIAGRITDTQYF.

V gene TRBV30 combines with J gene TRBJ1-5, with TRBD1 matching over 7 bases. The CDR3 sequence is 18 residues long. Per germline, CDR1 GTSNPN and CDR2 SVGIG (reference sequence). The ends lost 0 bases at V and 1 base at J; junction bases unmatched: 12. The CDR3 DNA is TGTGCCTGGAGTGTTGGGCCGAGACAGGGATGGAGCAATCAGCCCCAGCATTTT. It translates to CAWSVGPRQGWSNQPQHF.

The chain combines TRBV27 with TRBJ1-1, with D unclear. From germline, CDR1 is MNHEY and CDR2 SMNVEV (reference sequence). This CDR3 comprises 14 residues. Deletions cut 5 bases from V and 2 bases from J, with 12 bases between. The CDR3 protein is CASSKNKINTEAFF. The CDR3 DNA is TGTGCCAGCAGTAAAAACAAGATAAACACTGAAGCTTTCTTT.

The chain recombines TRBV7-6 with TRBJ2-7, with D perhaps TRBD2 (6 bases). V was shortened by 5 bases and J by 0 bases, with 17 bases between the two germline ends. Germline CDR1 SGHVS, CDR2 FNYEAQ. The CDR3 consists of 16 residues. The CDR3 loop reads CASSPLGGPSSYEQYF. CDR3 bases: TGTGCCAGCAGCCCTTTAGGAGGGCCCAGCTCCTACGAGCAGTACTTC.

The genes are TRBV2 and TRBJ2-1; D may match TRBD1 or TRBD2 (7 bases each). The germline V gene encodes CDR1 SNHLY and CDR2 FYNNEI. The V end was cut by 8 bases, the J end by 1 base, with 15 bases between. CDR3 length: 15 amino acids. The CDR3 region is CASAPQGGSYNEQFF. CDR3 DNA sequence: TGTGCCAGCGCGCCCCAGGGGGGGTCCTACAATGAGCAGTTCTTC.

This chain uses TRBV7-2 with TRBJ2-7; 9 bases are shared with TRBD1. V lost 5 bases, J lost 5 bases, and 4 bases stayed unmatched. This CDR3 spans 13 amino acids. CDR1 SGHTA and CDR2 FQGNSA come from the germline V gene. In nucleotides, the CDR3 is TGTGCCAGCAGCCGGGACAGGGTAAACGAGCAGTACTTC. Its translation: CASSRDRVNEQYF.

In this sample, this clone turned up once. The chain combines TRBV7-2 with TRBJ2-1; 13 bases fit TRBD2. CDR3 length: 18 amino acids. Germline V CDR1 and CDR2: SGHTA, FQGNSA. J was trimmed by 5 bases and V by 2 bases; bases with no gene match: 9. The CDR3 sequence is CASSLRRLTSGGDNEQFF. CDR3 sequence (DNA): TGTGCCAGCAGCTTAAGAAGACTTACTAGCGGGGGGGACAATGAGCAGTTCTTC.

The chain has TRBV4-1 and TRBJ2-1; D gene ambiguous. V was shortened by 1 base and J by 10 bases, with 11 bases between the two germline ends. In germline, CDR1 is MGHRA, CDR2 YSYEKL. The CDR3 has 13 residues. The chain's CDR3 is CASSQGAAREQFF. The CDR3 bases are TGCGCCAGCAGCCAAGGGGCAGCGAGAGAGCAGTTCTTC.

The chain recombines TRBV6-6 with TRBJ1-5; maybe TRBD1 (5 bases). This CDR3 is built from 17 residues. CDR1 is MNHNY, CDR2 SVGAGI, per germline (reference sequence). V shed 5 bases and J shed 6 bases, with 23 bases lying between them. CDR3 in DNA: TGTGCCAGCAGTCCGCTGGGACCGGGCGGAGTTACTCAGCCCCAGCATTTT. It is translated as CASSPLGPGGVTQPQHF.

The genes are TRBV5-5 and TRBJ2-2; D is uncertain. V lost 4 bases, J lost 4 bases, and 11 bases lay in between. This CDR3 contains 14 residues. Germline V gives CDR1 SGHKS, CDR2 YYEKEE (reference sequence). The CDR3 DNA reads as TGTGCCAGCAGCCGCGACCCGGGCACCGGGGAGCTGTTTTTT. It specifies CASSRDPGTGELFF. Using reference TRBV5-5 and TRBJ2-2 for the parts outside the CDR3, the full variable domain is DAGVTQSPTHLIKTRGQQVTLRCSPISGHKSVSWYQQVLGQGPQFIFQYYEKEERGRGNFPDRFSARQFPNYSSELNVNALLLGDSALYLCASSRDPGTGELFFGEGSRLTVL.

This chain joins TRBV6-6 and TRBJ1-3; D remains ambiguous. Germline V lookup: CDR1 MNHNY, CDR2 SVGAGI (reference sequence). The length of the CDR3 is 13 residues. Trimming pared 8 bases from V and 4 bases from J, leaving 12 bases between. In DNA, the CDR3 is TGTGCCAGCCTTAACGTCGAGGGAAACACCATATATTTT. Protein product: CASLNVEGNTIYF.

This clone appeared a single time. The rearrangement joins TRBV2 to TRBJ2-7; D may be TRBD1 (6 bases). The CDR3 is made up of 13 amino acids. Trimming left V 7 bases short and J 0 bases short, with 10 bases between. Germline values: CDR1 SNHLY, CDR2 FYNNEI. Here the CDR3 reads CASKTDSSYEQYF. CDR3 nucleotide sequence: TGTGCCAGCAAGACGGACAGCTCCTACGAGCAGTACTTC.

The chain joins TRBV4-1 to TRBJ1-1, with 8 bases lining up with TRBD1. The CDR3 is 15 amino acids. The junction had 9 bases not matched to a gene; V was cut back by 6 bases and J by 3 bases. Germline V gene sequence: CDR1 MGHRA, CDR2 YSYEKL. The CDR3 sequence is CASSRIQGADTEAFF. CDR3 in DNA: TGCGCCAGCAGTCGCATTCAGGGGGCCGACACTGAAGCTTTCTTT.

The chain joins TRBV27 to TRBJ2-7, with TRBD1 matching 10 bases. The CDR3 is 14 amino acids. Unmatched junction bases numbered 6, after V lost 5 bases and J lost 5 bases. Looked up from germline, CDR1 is MNHEY and CDR2 is SMNVEV (reference sequence). DNA for the CDR3: TGTGCCAGCAGTCCCGCGGGACAGGGGAACGAGCAGTACTTC. Its translation: CASSPAGQGNEQYF.

The genes are TRBV6-5 and TRBJ1-6; TRBD1 agrees at 10 bases. The germline gives CDR1 MNHEY, CDR2 SVGAGI. With 2 bases clipped from V and 9 bases from J, the junction kept 7 bases outside the gene matches. This CDR3 region has 16 residues. The CDR3, as DNA: TGTGCCAGCAGTTACAGATGGACAGGGGGAGGTTCACCCCTCCACTTT. Translation: CASSYRWTGGGSPLHF.

This clone has a single count. The rearrangement uses TRBV2 and TRBJ2-3; 10 bases match TRBD2. Trimming took 7 bases from V and 3 from J; bases not matched to a gene: 13. The CDR3 length is 17 residues. CDR1 SNHLY and CDR2 FYNNEI come from the germline V gene. The CDR3 spells CASTEGIAGGWTDTQYF. The CDR3, as DNA: TGTGCCAGCACCGAAGGCATAGCGGGGGGTTGGACAGATACGCAGTATTTT.

This chain links TRBV10-3 with TRBJ1-1, with D possibly matching TRBD1 (5 bases). Trimming pared 5 bases from V and 1 base from J, leaving 8 bases between. Germline CDR1 and CDR2: ENHRY and SYGVKD. CDR3 size: 13 residues. CDR3 protein: CAISLTENTEAFF. The DNA for the CDR3 is TGTGCCATCAGTTTGACAGAGAACACTGAAGCTTTCTTT.

The V gene is TRBV6-6, the J gene TRBJ1-2, with a tentative D call TRBD1 (6 bases). The germline V and J ends were trimmed by 0 bases and 4 bases, with 9 bases remaining between them. The CDR3 loop spans 14 amino acids. Germline lookup yields CDR1 MNHNY and CDR2 SVGAGI (reference sequence). The CDR3 coding sequence is TGTGCCAGCAGTTACTCGGACAGACCCTATGGCTACACCTTC. This encodes CASSYSDRPYGYTF.

A single count supports this clone. The CDR3 region has the DNA TGTGCCTGGAGTCTAAGCCACAGTATGGGTTACAATGAGCAGTTCTTC. Protein: CAWSLSHSMGYNEQFF. V is TRBV30 and J is TRBJ2-1; D uncertain. Germline CDR1 GTSNPN, CDR2 SVGIG (reference sequence). The length of the CDR3 is 16 residues. Trimming cost V 2 bases and J 4 bases, with 18 bases left between them.

Comments on this clone: The sample carries other DNA sequences with the same CDR3. The chain couples TRBV19 to TRBJ1-5; no clear D gene. Germline CDR1 LNHDA, CDR2 SQIVND (reference sequence). Trimming pared 2 bases from V and 7 bases from J, leaving 9 bases between. CDR3 length equals 13 residues. Here the CDR3 DNA reads TGTGCCAGTAGTATACAGGTAGGCCAGCCCCAGCATTTT. This encodes CASSIQVGQPQHF.

The chain combines TRBV30 with TRBJ2-1; no definite D call. V dropped 2 bases and J dropped 5 bases, with 7 bases sitting between them. Germline assignment: CDR1 GTSNPN and CDR2 SVGIG (reference sequence). This CDR3 has 12 residues. CDR3 residues: CAWSYTDNEQFF. The CDR3 coding sequence is TGTGCCTGGAGTTATACAGACAATGAGCAGTTCTTC.